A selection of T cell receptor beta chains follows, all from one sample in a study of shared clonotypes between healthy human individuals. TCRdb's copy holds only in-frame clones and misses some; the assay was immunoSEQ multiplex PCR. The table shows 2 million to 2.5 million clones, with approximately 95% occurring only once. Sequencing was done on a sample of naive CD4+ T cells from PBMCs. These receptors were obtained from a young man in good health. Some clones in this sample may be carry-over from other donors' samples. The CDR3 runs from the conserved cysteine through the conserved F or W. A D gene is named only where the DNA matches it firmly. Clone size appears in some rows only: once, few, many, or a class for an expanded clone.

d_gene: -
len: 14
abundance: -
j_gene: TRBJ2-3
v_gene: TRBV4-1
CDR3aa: CASSQTLPTDTQYF
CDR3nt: TGCGCCAGCAGCCAAACCCTCCCCACAGATACGCAGTATTTT

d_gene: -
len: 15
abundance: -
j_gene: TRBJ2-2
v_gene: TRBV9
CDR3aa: CASSKQLGDTGELFF
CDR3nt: TGTGCCAGCAGCAAACAACTTGGGGACACCGGGGAGCTGTTTTTT

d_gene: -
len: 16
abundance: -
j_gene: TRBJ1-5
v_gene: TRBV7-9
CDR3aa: CASSLGRERDNQPQHF
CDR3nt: TGTGCCAGCAGCTTAGGAAGGGAGCGAGACAATCAGCCCCAGCATTTT

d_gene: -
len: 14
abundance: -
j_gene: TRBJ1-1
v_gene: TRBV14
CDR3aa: CASSLQAASTEAFF
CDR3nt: TGTGCCAGCAGCCTACAAGCGGCGAGCACTGAAGCTTTCTTT

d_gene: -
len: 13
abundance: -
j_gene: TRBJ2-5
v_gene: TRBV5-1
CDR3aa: CASSSLTLETQYF
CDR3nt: TGCGCCAGCAGCTCGCTGACCTTAGAGACCCAGTACTTC

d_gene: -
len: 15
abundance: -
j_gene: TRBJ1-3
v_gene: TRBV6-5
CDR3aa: CASSYAQSSGNTIYF
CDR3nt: TGTGCCAGCAGTTACGCCCAAAGCTCTGGAAACACCATATATTTT

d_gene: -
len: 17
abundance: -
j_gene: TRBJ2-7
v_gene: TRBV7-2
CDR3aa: CASSAIGLWRSSYEQYF
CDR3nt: TGTGCCAGCAGCGCCATCGGGTTGTGGCGGAGCTCCTACGAGCAGTACTTC

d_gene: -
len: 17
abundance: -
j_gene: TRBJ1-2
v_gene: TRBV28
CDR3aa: CASSSREGGRAVYGYTF
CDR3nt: TGTGCCAGCAGTAGCCGGGAGGGGGGCAGGGCTGTCTATGGCTACACCTTC

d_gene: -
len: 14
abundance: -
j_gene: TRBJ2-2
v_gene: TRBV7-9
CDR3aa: CASSPLAASGELFF
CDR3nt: TGTGCCAGCAGCCCCTTAGCGGCGTCCGGGGAGCTGTTTTTT

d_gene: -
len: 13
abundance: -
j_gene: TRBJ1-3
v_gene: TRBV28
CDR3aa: CASTRTDGNTIYF
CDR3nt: TGTGCCAGCACAAGGACAGATGGAAACACCATATATTTT

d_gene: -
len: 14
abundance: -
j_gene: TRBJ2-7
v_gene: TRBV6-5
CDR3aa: CASSYSPAPYEQYF
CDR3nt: TGTGCCAGCAGTTACTCGCCAGCTCCCTACGAGCAGTACTTC

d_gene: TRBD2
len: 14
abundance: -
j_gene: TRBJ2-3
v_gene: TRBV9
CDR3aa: CASSLGTSGNTQYF
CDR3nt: TGTGCCAGCAGCCTCGGGACTAGCGGAAATACGCAGTATTTT

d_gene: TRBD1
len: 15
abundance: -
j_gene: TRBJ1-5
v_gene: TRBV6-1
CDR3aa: CASSPGTGGDQPQHF
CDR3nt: TGTGCCAGCAGCCCCGGGACAGGGGGGGATCAGCCCCAGCATTTT

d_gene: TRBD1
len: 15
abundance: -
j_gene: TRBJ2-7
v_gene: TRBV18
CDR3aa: CASSPGTGRISEQYF
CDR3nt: TGTGCCAGCTCCCCAGGGACAGGGAGGATCTCCGAGCAGTACTTC

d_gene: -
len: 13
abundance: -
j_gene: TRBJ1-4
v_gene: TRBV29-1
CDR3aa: CSGYIATNEKLFF
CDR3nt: TGCAGCGGTTACATCGCAACTAATGAAAAACTGTTTTTT

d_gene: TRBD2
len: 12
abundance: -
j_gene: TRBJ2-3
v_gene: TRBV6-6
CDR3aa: CASSTIAGTQYF
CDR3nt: TGTGCCAGCAGTACGATAGCGGGTACGCAGTATTTT

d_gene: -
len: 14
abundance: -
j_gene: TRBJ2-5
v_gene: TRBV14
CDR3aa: CASSRSSGMETQYF
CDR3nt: TGTGCCAGCAGCCGCAGCTCGGGGATGGAGACCCAGTACTTC

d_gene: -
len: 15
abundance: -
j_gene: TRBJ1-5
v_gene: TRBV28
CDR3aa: CASQDGQGPNQPQHF
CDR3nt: TGTGCCAGCCAAGACGGGCAGGGGCCCAATCAGCCCCAGCATTTT

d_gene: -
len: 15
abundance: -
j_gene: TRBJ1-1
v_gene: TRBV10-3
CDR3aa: CAISESGPAYTEAFF
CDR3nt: TGTGCCATCAGTGAGTCGGGACCCGCCTACACTGAAGCTTTCTTT

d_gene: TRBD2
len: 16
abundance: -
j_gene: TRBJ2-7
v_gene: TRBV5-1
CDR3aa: CASSLEVAGGSYEQYF
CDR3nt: TGCGCCAGCAGCTTGGAGGTAGCGGGAGGTTCCTACGAGCAGTACTTC

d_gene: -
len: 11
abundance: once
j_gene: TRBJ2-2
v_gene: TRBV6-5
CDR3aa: CASSESGELFF
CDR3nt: TGTGCCAGCAGTGAATCCGGGGAGCTGTTTTTT

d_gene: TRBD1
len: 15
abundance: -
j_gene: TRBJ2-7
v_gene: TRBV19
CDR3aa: CASSMRDRGSYEQYF
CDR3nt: TGTGCCAGTAGTATGCGGGACAGGGGATCCTACGAGCAGTACTTC

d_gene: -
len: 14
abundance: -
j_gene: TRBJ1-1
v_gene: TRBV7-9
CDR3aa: CASSFGGTHDEAFF
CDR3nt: TGTGCCAGCAGCTTCGGGGGAACACATGATGAAGCTTTCTTT

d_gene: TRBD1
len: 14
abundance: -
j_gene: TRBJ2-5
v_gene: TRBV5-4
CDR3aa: CASSLRQGMETQYF
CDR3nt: TGTGCCAGCAGCTTGAGACAGGGGATGGAGACCCAGTACTTC

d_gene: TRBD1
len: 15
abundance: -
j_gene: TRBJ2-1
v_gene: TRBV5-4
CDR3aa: CASSFGTESYNEQFF
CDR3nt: TGTGCCAGCAGCTTCGGGACAGAGTCCTACAATGAGCAGTTCTTC

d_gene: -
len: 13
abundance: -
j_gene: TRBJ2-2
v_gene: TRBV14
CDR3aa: CASSQGTVGELFF
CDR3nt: TGTGCCAGCAGCCAAGGAACAGTCGGGGAGCTGTTTTTT

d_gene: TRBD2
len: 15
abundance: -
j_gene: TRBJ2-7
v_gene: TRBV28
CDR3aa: CASWSKASGSYEQYF
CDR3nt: TGTGCCAGCTGGAGTAAGGCTAGCGGGAGCTACGAGCAGTACTTC

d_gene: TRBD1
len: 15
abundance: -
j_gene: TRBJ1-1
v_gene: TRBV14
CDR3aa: CASSRPPQGGTEAFF
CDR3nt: TGTGCCAGCAGCCGCCCCCCTCAGGGGGGGACTGAAGCTTTCTTT

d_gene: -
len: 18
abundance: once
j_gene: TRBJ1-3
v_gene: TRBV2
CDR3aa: CASSPTIPPGRSGNTIYF
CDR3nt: TGTGCCAGCAGTCCAACAATACCTCCAGGGCGCTCTGGAAACACCATATATTTT